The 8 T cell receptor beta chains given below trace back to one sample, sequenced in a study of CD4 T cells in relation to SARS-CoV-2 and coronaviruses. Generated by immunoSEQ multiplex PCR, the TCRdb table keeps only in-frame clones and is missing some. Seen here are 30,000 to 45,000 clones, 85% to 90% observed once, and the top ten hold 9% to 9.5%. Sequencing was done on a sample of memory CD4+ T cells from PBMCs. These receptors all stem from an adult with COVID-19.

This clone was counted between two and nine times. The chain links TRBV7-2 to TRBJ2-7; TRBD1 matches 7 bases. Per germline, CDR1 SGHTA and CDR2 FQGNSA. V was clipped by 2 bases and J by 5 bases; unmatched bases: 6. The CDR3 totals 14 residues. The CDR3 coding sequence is TGTGCCAGCAGCTTAAGGGACAGCCTAAACGAGCAGTACTTC. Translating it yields CASSLRDSLNEQYF.

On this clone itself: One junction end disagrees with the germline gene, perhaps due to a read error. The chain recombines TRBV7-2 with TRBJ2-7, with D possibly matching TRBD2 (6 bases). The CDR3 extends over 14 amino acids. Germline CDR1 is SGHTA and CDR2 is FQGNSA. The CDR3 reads CVSSLGTQTHEQYF. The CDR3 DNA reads TGTGTCAGCAGCTTGGGGACTCAGACCCACGAGCAGTACTTC.

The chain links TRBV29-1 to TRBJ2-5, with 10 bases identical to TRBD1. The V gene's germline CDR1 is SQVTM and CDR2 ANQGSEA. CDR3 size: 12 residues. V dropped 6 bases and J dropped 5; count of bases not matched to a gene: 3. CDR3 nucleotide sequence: TGCAGCGTCGACAGGGGGCGGGAGACCCAGTACTTC. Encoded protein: CSVDRGRETQYF.

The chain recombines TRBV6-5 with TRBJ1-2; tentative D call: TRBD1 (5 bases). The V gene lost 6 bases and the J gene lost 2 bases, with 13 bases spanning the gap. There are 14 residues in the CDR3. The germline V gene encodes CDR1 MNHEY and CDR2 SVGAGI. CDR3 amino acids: CASSDPPGNYGYTF. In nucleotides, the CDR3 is TGTGCCAGCAGCGACCCCCCAGGGAACTATGGCTACACCTTC.

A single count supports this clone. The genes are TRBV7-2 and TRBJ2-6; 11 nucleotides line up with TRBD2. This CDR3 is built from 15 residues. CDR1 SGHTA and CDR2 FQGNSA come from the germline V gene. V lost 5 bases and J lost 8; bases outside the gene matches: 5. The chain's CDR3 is CASSPLAGGPNVLTF. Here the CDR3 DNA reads TGTGCCAGCAGCCCTCTAGCGGGGGGTCCCAACGTCCTGACTTTC. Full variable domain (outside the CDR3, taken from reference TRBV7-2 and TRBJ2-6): GAGVSQSPSNKVTEKGKDVELRCDPISGHTALYWYRQSLGQGLEFLIYFQGNSAPDKSGLPSDRFSAERTGGSVSTLTIQRTQQEDSAVYLCASSPLAGGPNVLTFGAGSRLTVL.

CDR3 sequence (DNA): TGTGCCAGCAGCCAATTCGGCTCCTACAATGAGCAGTTCTTC. Its translation is CASSQFGSYNEQFF. V and J are TRBV3-1 (or the pseudogene TRBV3-2) and TRBJ2-1; D is uncertain. V was pared by 2 bases and J by 0 bases, with 5 bases between. Germline assignment: CDR1 LGHDT and CDR2 YNNKEL (reference sequence). This CDR3 region has 14 residues.

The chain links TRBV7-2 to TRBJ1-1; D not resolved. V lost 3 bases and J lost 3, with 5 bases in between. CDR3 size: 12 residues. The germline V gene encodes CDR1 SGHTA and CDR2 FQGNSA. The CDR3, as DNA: TGTGCCAGCAGCTTTGATTACACTGAAGCTTTCTTT. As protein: CASSFDYTEAFF.

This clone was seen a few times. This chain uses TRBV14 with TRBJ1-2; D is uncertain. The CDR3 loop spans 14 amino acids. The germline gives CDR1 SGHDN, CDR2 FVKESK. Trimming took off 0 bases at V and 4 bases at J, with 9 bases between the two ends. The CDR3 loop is CASSQDSTGYGYTF. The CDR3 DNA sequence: TGTGCCAGCAGCCAAGATAGTACCGGCTATGGCTACACCTTC.